Listed below are T cell receptor beta chains from one sample, sequenced in a study of blood T cells in healthy people across ages. One entry per CDR3 protein, called by TCRdb with MiXCR from the 5' RACE reads. Of over 1,500,000 distinct CDR3 sequences in the sample, about 49% were seen once. Sequences were obtained from blood. Every receptor here comes from a woman aged 40 to 50 in good health. CDR3s include the opening cysteine and the closing phenylalanine or tryptophan. Fields, in order: clone size, D gene, V gene, J gene, CDR3 protein, CDR3 DNA. The D gene is left open where the match is weak. Clone size, where shown, is once, few, many, or a class for clones that have expanded.

clone_size: few
d_call: TRBD1
v_call: TRBV20-1
j_call: TRBJ1-1
cdr3_aa: CSARDGTEDTEAFF
cdr3_nt: TGCAGTGCTAGAGATGGGACAGAAGACACTGAAGCTTTCTTT

clone_size: .
d_call: TRBD1
v_call: TRBV28
j_call: TRBJ2-7
cdr3_aa: CASSPRTGGLRGEQYF
cdr3_nt: TGTGCCAGCAGTCCCCGGACAGGGGGGCTCCGGGGCGAGCAGTACTTC

clone_size: .
d_call: .
v_call: TRBV10-3
j_call: TRBJ2-2
cdr3_aa: CAISDPGPPNTGELFF
cdr3_nt: TGTGCCATCAGTGACCCGGGACCGCCAAACACCGGGGAGCTGTTTTTT

clone_size: .
d_call: .
v_call: TRBV24-1
j_call: TRBJ2-3
cdr3_aa: CATSDLSQGPDTQYF
cdr3_nt: TGTGCCACCAGTGATTTGTCCCAGGGGCCGGATACGCAGTATTTT

clone_size: .
d_call: TRBD2
v_call: TRBV10-3
j_call: TRBJ2-7
cdr3_aa: CAIRAGTYEQYF
cdr3_nt: TGTGCCATCAGAGCGGGAACCTACGAGCAGTACTTC

clone_size: few
d_call: .
v_call: TRBV12-3/TRBV12-4
j_call: TRBJ1-6
cdr3_aa: CASSPDGISPLHF
cdr3_nt: TGTGCCAGCAGTCCGGACGGGATCTCACCCCTCCACTTT

clone_size: many
d_call: .
v_call: TRBV7-2
j_call: TRBJ2-7
cdr3_aa: CASSLGTNSYEQYF
cdr3_nt: TGTGCCAGCAGCTTAGGGACAAACTCCTACGAGCAGTACTTC

clone_size: .
d_call: .
v_call: TRBV18
j_call: TRBJ1-4
cdr3_aa: CASSPGFNEKLFF
cdr3_nt: TGCGCCAGCTCACCGGGCTTTAATGAAAAACTGTTTTTT

clone_size: .
d_call: TRBD2
v_call: TRBV5-1
j_call: TRBJ2-3
cdr3_aa: CVSSLTGGQDTQYF
cdr3_nt: TGCGTCAGCAGCTTGACGGGGGGGCAAGATACGCAGTATTTT

clone_size: .
d_call: .
v_call: TRBV15
j_call: TRBJ1-2
cdr3_aa: CATSSRGANYGYTF
cdr3_nt: TGTGCCACCAGCAGCAGGGGCGCCAACTATGGCTACACCTTC

clone_size: once
d_call: .
v_call: TRBV21-1
j_call: TRBJ2-4
cdr3_aa: CASGKVNPWDIQYF
cdr3_nt: TGTGCCAGCGGCAAAGTCAACCCCTGGGACATTCAGTACTTC

clone_size: few
d_call: .
v_call: TRBV12-3/TRBV12-4
j_call: TRBJ2-6
cdr3_aa: CASRNTGGGANVLTF
cdr3_nt: TGTGCCAGCAGAAACACGGGTGGTGGGGCCAACGTCCTGACTTTC

clone_size: .
d_call: TRBD1
v_call: TRBV7-9
j_call: TRBJ2-7
cdr3_aa: CASSLVLRGTGSHEQYF
cdr3_nt: TGTGCCAGCAGCTTAGTCTTGAGAGGGACAGGGTCCCACGAGCAGTACTTC

clone_size: few
d_call: .
v_call: TRBV6-2/TRBV6-3
j_call: TRBJ2-7
cdr3_aa: CASSYSASPEQYF
cdr3_nt: TGTGCCAGCAGTTACTCGGCTAGCCCCGAGCAGTACTTC

clone_size: few
d_call: .
v_call: TRBV6-5
j_call: TRBJ2-5
cdr3_aa: CASQQVSLGTQYF
cdr3_nt: TGTGCCAGCCAACAAGTCAGCCTCGGGACCCAGTACTTC

clone_size: .
d_call: .
v_call: TRBV7-9
j_call: TRBJ1-2
cdr3_aa: CASSLGLRDGYTF
cdr3_nt: TGTGCCAGCAGCTTGGGTCTACGGGATGGCTACACCTTC

clone_size: .
d_call: .
v_call: TRBV6-5
j_call: TRBJ2-7
cdr3_aa: CACSGMAGGLGEQYF
cdr3_nt: TGTGCCTGCAGTGGGATGGCAGGAGGCCTTGGCGAGCAGTACTTC

clone_size: .
d_call: .
v_call: TRBV29-1
j_call: TRBJ2-7
cdr3_aa: CSVEVLGYEQYF
cdr3_nt: TGCAGCGTTGAGGTTTTGGGCTACGAGCAGTACTTC

clone_size: .
d_call: .
v_call: TRBV12-3/TRBV12-4
j_call: TRBJ1-5
cdr3_aa: CANSLFQSPQHF
cdr3_nt: TGTGCCAACAGTTTATTTCAGAGCCCCCAGCATTTT

clone_size: .
d_call: .
v_call: TRBV2
j_call: TRBJ2-7
cdr3_aa: CASRTAESYEQYF
cdr3_nt: TGTGCCAGCAGGACAGCAGAATCCTACGAGCAGTACTTC

clone_size: .
d_call: .
v_call: TRBV27
j_call: TRBJ2-7
cdr3_aa: CASSVGLGLDEQYF
cdr3_nt: TGTGCCAGCAGTGTCGGACTGGGCTTGGACGAGCAGTACTTC

clone_size: .
d_call: TRBD2
v_call: TRBV7-2
j_call: TRBJ2-5
cdr3_aa: CASSLVLADQETQYF
cdr3_nt: TGTGCCAGCAGCTTAGTACTAGCGGATCAAGAGACCCAGTACTTC

clone_size: .
d_call: TRBD2
v_call: TRBV20-1
j_call: TRBJ2-7
cdr3_aa: CSAPAGGAVYEQYF
cdr3_nt: TGCAGTGCCCCGGCGGGGGGCGCCGTCTACGAGCAGTACTTC

clone_size: few
d_call: .
v_call: TRBV7-2
j_call: TRBJ2-3
cdr3_aa: CASSLSRTSDTQYF
cdr3_nt: TGTGCCAGCAGCTTGTCCCGGACATCGGATACGCAGTATTTT

clone_size: .
d_call: TRBD1
v_call: TRBV6-4
j_call: TRBJ1-2
cdr3_aa: CASSELDRGGGYTF
cdr3_nt: TGTGCCAGCAGTGAACTGGACAGGGGAGGTGGCTACACCTTC

clone_size: .
d_call: TRBD1
v_call: TRBV5-1
j_call: TRBJ2-7
cdr3_aa: CASSPRQGASNEQYF
cdr3_nt: TGCGCCAGCAGCCCCCGACAGGGGGCCTCCAACGAGCAGTACTTC

clone_size: .
d_call: TRBD1
v_call: TRBV12-3/TRBV12-4
j_call: TRBJ1-2
cdr3_aa: CASRGTGGRGWGYTF
cdr3_nt: TGTGCCAGTCGGGGGACAGGAGGTAGAGGGTGGGGCTACACCTTC

clone_size: .
d_call: TRBD1
v_call: TRBV5-1
j_call: TRBJ1-1
cdr3_aa: CASSSAGTGGLNTEAFF
cdr3_nt: TGCGCCAGCAGCTCAGCCGGGACAGGGGGATTGAACACTGAAGCTTTCTTT

clone_size: few
d_call: .
v_call: TRBV15
j_call: TRBJ1-6
cdr3_aa: CATSRGPNSPLHF
cdr3_nt: TGTGCCACCAGCAGGGGCCCAAATTCACCCCTCCACTTT

clone_size: once
d_call: .
v_call: TRBV20-1
j_call: TRBJ1-1
cdr3_aa: CSDTQTLWSTEAFF
cdr3_nt: TGCAGTGACACACAAACCCTCTGGAGCACTGAAGCTTTCTTT

clone_size: few
d_call: .
v_call: TRBV10-1
j_call: TRBJ2-5
cdr3_aa: CASSEFRQAQVQYF
cdr3_nt: TGCGCCAGCAGTGAGTTCAGACAGGCCCAAGTCCAGTACTTC

clone_size: .
d_call: .
v_call: TRBV6-6
j_call: TRBJ2-3
cdr3_aa: CASSQGRATGWDTQYF
cdr3_nt: TGTGCCAGCAGCCAGGGAAGGGCAACAGGGTGGGACACGCAGTATTTT

clone_size: .
d_call: .
v_call: TRBV6-2/TRBV6-3
j_call: TRBJ1-2
cdr3_aa: CASSYSSMEVNYGYTF
cdr3_nt: TGTGCCAGCAGTTACTCGTCCATGGAAGTTAACTATGGCTACACCTTC

clone_size: .
d_call: .
v_call: TRBV27
j_call: TRBJ2-1
cdr3_aa: CSISLIGNEQFF
cdr3_nt: TGTTCCATCAGTTTAATTGGTAATGAGCAGTTCTTC

clone_size: .
d_call: .
v_call: TRBV7-9
j_call: TRBJ1-1
cdr3_aa: CASSVDRGSEAFF
cdr3_nt: TGTGCCAGCAGTGTGGATCGAGGTAGTGAAGCTTTCTTT

clone_size: few
d_call: .
v_call: TRBV5-1
j_call: TRBJ2-1
cdr3_aa: CASSPHLMVNEQFF
cdr3_nt: TGCGCCAGCAGCCCACACTTAATGGTGAATGAGCAGTTCTTC

clone_size: many
d_call: .
v_call: TRBV7-9
j_call: TRBJ2-7
cdr3_aa: CASSWTFPYEQYF
cdr3_nt: TGTGCCAGCAGCTGGACTTTCCCCTACGAGCAGTACTTC

clone_size: many
d_call: TRBD1
v_call: TRBV7-2
j_call: TRBJ2-5
cdr3_aa: CASSPNRGQETQYF
cdr3_nt: TGTGCCAGCAGCCCCAACAGGGGCCAAGAGACCCAGTACTTC

clone_size: few
d_call: TRBD1
v_call: TRBV6-5
j_call: TRBJ2-7
cdr3_aa: CASSYSQTGGEQYF
cdr3_nt: TGTGCCAGCAGTTACTCACAGACAGGGGGCGAGCAGTACTTC

clone_size: few
d_call: .
v_call: TRBV27
j_call: TRBJ2-3
cdr3_aa: CASGLGSSSDTQYF
cdr3_nt: TGTGCCAGCGGCCTCGGATCGAGCTCAGATACGCAGTATTTT

clone_size: .
d_call: TRBD1
v_call: TRBV7-2
j_call: TRBJ2-5
cdr3_aa: CASSYGTAKTGTQYF
cdr3_nt: TGTGCCAGCAGCTACGGGACAGCGAAAACGGGGACCCAGTACTTC

clone_size: few
d_call: .
v_call: TRBV11-2
j_call: TRBJ2-1
cdr3_aa: CASSPRTEYNEQFF
cdr3_nt: TGTGCCAGCAGCCCCAGGACGGAGTACAATGAGCAGTTCTTC

clone_size: .
d_call: .
v_call: TRBV27
j_call: TRBJ1-2
cdr3_aa: CASSPRPAVYGYTF
cdr3_nt: TGTGCCAGCAGCCCTCGGCCGGCGGTCTATGGCTACACCTTC

clone_size: few
d_call: .
v_call: TRBV10-3
j_call: TRBJ2-5
cdr3_aa: CAIRDGQETQYF
cdr3_nt: TGTGCCATCAGGGACGGACAAGAGACCCAGTACTTC

clone_size: .
d_call: TRBD1
v_call: TRBV24-1
j_call: TRBJ2-7
cdr3_aa: CATSDLGRGLYNEQYF
cdr3_nt: TGTGCCACCAGTGACTTGGGCAGGGGGCTGTACAATGAGCAGTACTTC

clone_size: .
d_call: .
v_call: TRBV24-1
j_call: TRBJ2-7
cdr3_aa: CATSDHVDHHEQYF
cdr3_nt: TGTGCCACCAGTGATCACGTGGATCACCACGAGCAGTACTTC

clone_size: .
d_call: .
v_call: TRBV13
j_call: TRBJ1-6
cdr3_aa: CASSWGRSPLHF
cdr3_nt: TGTGCCAGCAGCTGGGGCAGATCACCCCTCCACTTT

clone_size: once
d_call: .
v_call: TRBV29-1
j_call: TRBJ1-1
cdr3_aa: CSVEGQWNTEAFF
cdr3_nt: TGCAGCGTTGAAGGGCAGTGGAACACTGAAGCTTTCTTT

clone_size: .
d_call: TRBD1
v_call: TRBV4-3
j_call: TRBJ2-1
cdr3_aa: CASSQSRQGYNEQFF
cdr3_nt: TGCGCCAGCAGCCAATCGAGACAGGGCTACAATGAGCAGTTCTTC

clone_size: .
d_call: .
v_call: TRBV5-1
j_call: TRBJ1-6
cdr3_aa: CASTSGGSYNSPLHF
cdr3_nt: TGCGCCAGCACCTCGGGGGGCAGCTATAATTCACCCCTCCACTTT

clone_size: few
d_call: .
v_call: TRBV15
j_call: TRBJ2-7
cdr3_aa: CATSPGTGGYEQYF
cdr3_nt: TGTGCCACCAGCCCAGGGACTGGAGGGTACGAGCAGTACTTC

clone_size: .
d_call: TRBD1
v_call: TRBV13
j_call: TRBJ2-7
cdr3_aa: CASSPGRGREQYF
cdr3_nt: TGTGCCAGCAGCCCGGGCAGGGGGCGTGAGCAGTACTTC

clone_size: .
d_call: TRBD1
v_call: TRBV20-1
j_call: TRBJ2-7
cdr3_aa: CSASGDRGFYEQYF
cdr3_nt: TGCAGTGCTAGCGGGGACAGGGGTTTCTACGAGCAGTACTTC

clone_size: few
d_call: .
v_call: TRBV6-6
j_call: TRBJ2-5
cdr3_aa: CASPNGREQTQYF
cdr3_nt: TGTGCCAGCCCCAACGGAAGGGAACAGACCCAGTACTTC

clone_size: few
d_call: .
v_call: TRBV5-1
j_call: TRBJ2-5
cdr3_aa: CASSLALEETQYF
cdr3_nt: TGCGCCAGCAGCTTGGCTCTAGAAGAGACCCAGTACTTC

clone_size: .
d_call: TRBD1
v_call: TRBV5-1
j_call: TRBJ1-1
cdr3_aa: CASSWSGTGNPEAFF
cdr3_nt: TGCGCCAGCAGCTGGTCCGGGACAGGGAACCCTGAAGCTTTCTTT